Below, 18 T cell receptor beta chains from the same sample are listed, as sequenced in a study of shared clonotypes between healthy human individuals (dated by TCRdb to about 2020). The method was the immunoSEQ multiplex PCR assay. TCRdb obtained this table from immuneACCESS and retained in-frame rearrangements with V and J assigned. These tables miss some clones; where compared with another copy, unresolved V genes account for less than half of the shortfall, and the remainder is unexplained. In all, the sample holds some 1 million clones, and around 74% of those were seen once. In total, the top ten clones hold about 1.4% of the sample. Sequenced sample: memory CD4+ T cells sorted from blood. The cell subset or site label of this sample denotes: CD45RA-negative fraction. These receptor sequences come from a man aged 18 to 30 in good health.

The rearrangement joins TRBV18 to TRBJ2-2, with 9 nucleotides matching TRBD1. V shed 6 bases and J 9 bases; nucleotides not matched to a gene: 8. The V gene's germline CDR1 is KGHSH and CDR2 LQKENI. The CDR3 extends over 14 amino acids. The CDR3 protein is CASSLGTGNRELFF. CDR3 bases: TGTGCCAGCTCCCTCGGGACAGGGAACAGGGAGCTGTTTTTT.

J is TRBJ2-7 and V is TRBV15, with D perhaps TRBD1 (6 bases). Trimming took off 3 bases at V and 2 bases at J, with 11 bases between the two ends. Germline CDR1 LNHNV, CDR2 YYDKDF (reference sequence). The CDR3 is made up of 14 amino acids. The CDR3 region has the DNA TGTGCCACCAGCAGTCATAAGGGGGCCTACGAGCAGTACTTC. Amino acid sequence: CATSSHKGAYEQYF.

V usage is TRBV9 and J usage is TRBJ2-5; TRBD2 agrees at 12 bases. This CDR3 comprises 17 residues. Germline V gene sequence: CDR1 SGDLS, CDR2 YYNGEE. Trimming took 4 bases from V and 5 from J; bases not matched to a gene: 12. Here the CDR3 reads CASSTPSGGAIMETQYF. CDR3 bases: TGTGCCAGCAGCACGCCTAGCGGGGGGGCAATAATGGAGACCCAGTACTTC. The whole variable domain, filled in from reference TRBV9 and TRBJ2-5, reads DSGVTQTPKHLITATGQRVTLRCSPRSGDLSVYWYQQSLDQGLQFLIQYYNGEERAKGNILERFSAQQFPDLHSELNLSSLELGDSALYFCASSTPSGGAIMETQYFGPGTRLLVL.

This clone has more than one count but fewer than ten. The genes are TRBV7-2 and TRBJ1-1; D gene uncertain. The V end was cut by 5 bases, the J end by 0 bases, with 13 bases between. The CDR3 is made up of 15 amino acids. Germline-derived CDR1 and CDR2 are SGHTA and FQGNSA. This chain's CDR3 is CASSPSRVMNTEAFF. Written as DNA, the CDR3 is TGTGCCAGCAGCCCTTCGAGGGTCATGAACACTGAAGCTTTCTTT.

The rearrangement uses TRBV6-5 and TRBJ2-1, with TRBD2 identical over 7 bases. Germline CDR1 MNHEY, CDR2 SVGAGI. The CDR3 sequence is 15 residues long. Trimming removed 5 bases from V and 3 bases from J; junction bases left unmatched: 7. CDR3 nucleotide sequence: TGTGCCAGCAGTCCCGGGACTACCCGCTACAATGAGCAGTTCTTC. It specifies CASSPGTTRYNEQFF.

The chain carries TRBV6-1 and TRBJ2-2; D gene ambiguous. Germline assignment: CDR1 MNHNS and CDR2 SASEGT. With 8 bases removed from V and 6 bases from J, the gap between germline ends came to 16 bases. CDR3 size: 14 residues. In DNA form, the CDR3 reads TGTGCCAGCGTAATGGGCCCGACGGCCGGGGAGCTGTTTTTT. Protein: CASVMGPTAGELFF.

The chain employs TRBV7-9 and TRBJ2-7, with 10 bases lining up with TRBD2. The CDR3 extends over 15 amino acids. Germline CDR1 and CDR2: SEHNR and FQNEAQ (reference sequence). V gave up 5 bases and J gave up 2 bases; unmatched junction bases: 6. In nucleotides, the CDR3 is TGTGCCAGCAGCCCGCTAGCGGGAGTTACCTACGAGCAGTACTTC. This encodes CASSPLAGVTYEQYF.

This clone was counted many times. The sample holds other DNA sequences that translate to the same CDR3. The V gene is TRBV5-1, the J gene TRBJ2-7; D gene unclear. CDR3 size: 11 residues. The germline gives CDR1 SGHRS, CDR2 YFSETQ. V was cut by 4 bases and J by 1 base, with 3 bases left in between. Here the CDR3 reads CASSPSYEQYF. In DNA, the CDR3 is TGCGCCAGCAGCCCATCCTACGAGCAGTACTTC.

The chain is built from TRBV5-4 and TRBJ2-2, with D unclear. Germline V gives CDR1 SGHNT, CDR2 YYREEE (reference sequence). V lost 3 bases, J lost 0 bases, and 12 bases lay in between. The CDR3 covers 16 residues. In nucleotides, the CDR3 is TGTGCCAGCAGCTCGACCCGCAAAACGAACACCGGGGAGCTGTTTTTT. This gives the protein CASSSTRKTNTGELFF. The whole variable domain, filled in from reference TRBV5-4 and TRBJ2-2, reads ETGVTQSPTHLIKTRGQQVTLRCSSQSGHNTVSWYQQALGQGPQFIFQYYREEENGRGNFPPRFSGLQFPNYSSELNVNALELDDSALYLCASSSTRKTNTGELFFGEGSRLTVL.

The chain recombines TRBV5-8 with TRBJ2-5, with 12 nucleotides matching TRBD2. The junction had 5 bases not matched to a gene; V was cut back by 4 bases and J by 1 base. This CDR3 has 16 amino acids. From germline, CDR1 is SGHTS and CDR2 YDEGEE. The CDR3 reads CASSSGLAGPQETQYF. The CDR3 nucleotides read TGTGCCAGCAGCAGCGGACTAGCGGGGCCCCAAGAGACCCAGTACTTC.

The chain recombines TRBV30 with TRBJ2-3, with 12 bases aligning to TRBD2. The germline CDR1 and CDR2 sequences are GTSNPN and SVGIG (reference sequence). V lost 0 bases and J lost 5; bases outside the gene matches: 9. The CDR3 has 17 amino acids. This chain's CDR3 is CAWSVPRTSGKLDTQYF. In nucleotides, the CDR3 is TGTGCCTGGAGTGTACCCCGGACTAGCGGGAAATTAGATACGCAGTATTTT.

The chain is built from TRBV30 and TRBJ1-2; D not certain. V shed 1 base and J shed 0 bases, with 3 bases lying between them. Germline assignment: CDR1 GTSNPN and CDR2 SVGIG (reference sequence). The CDR3 contains 12 residues. Here the CDR3 DNA reads TGTGCCTGGAGTGGGGCTAACTATGGCTACACCTTC. Translating it yields CAWSGANYGYTF.

This chain joins TRBV9 and TRBJ2-3; 8 bases are shared with TRBD2. Germline CDR1 SGDLS, CDR2 YYNGEE. With 4 bases clipped from V and 2 bases from J, the junction kept 9 bases outside the gene matches. The CDR3 is 16 amino acids. This CDR3 reads CASSTIAGTVTDTQYF. DNA of the CDR3: TGTGCCAGCAGCACCATAGCGGGAACCGTCACAGATACGCAGTATTTT.

The genes are TRBV30 and TRBJ2-2; D gene unclear. In germline, CDR1 is GTSNPN, CDR2 SVGIG (reference sequence). The CDR3 is made up of 12 amino acids. V was clipped by 3 bases and J by 6 bases, with 8 bases between them. The CDR3: CAWRRGSGELFF. CDR3 bases: TGTGCCTGGAGGAGAGGATCCGGGGAGCTGTTTTTT.

Points on this clone: The sample has other DNA sequences that encode this CDR3 too. J is TRBJ1-1 and V is TRBV5-1; maybe TRBD1 (5 bases). The CDR3 is 14 residues long. Germline V gene data show CDR1 as SGHRS and CDR2 as YFSETQ. V was trimmed by 2 bases and J by 2 bases, leaving 10 bases between them. CDR3 loop: CASSLQASNTEAFF. In DNA, the CDR3 is TGCGCCAGCAGCTTACAGGCCTCCAACACTGAAGCTTTCTTT.

Only one count was recorded for this clone. This chain uses TRBV28 with TRBJ2-7; TRBD2 is a possible D gene (5 bases). With 4 bases removed from V and 7 bases from J, the gap between germline ends came to 20 bases. CDR1 and CDR2 from the germline V gene are MDHEN and SYDVKM. The CDR3 sequence is 15 residues long. The CDR3 coding sequence is TGTGCCAGCAGTTCACCCTGGGGTGGAGAGCGGGAGCAGTACTTC. Protein product: CASSSPWGGEREQYF.

The chain couples TRBV9 to TRBJ2-1; no firm D call. Germline values: CDR1 SGDLS, CDR2 YYNGEE. V dropped 4 bases and J dropped 9 bases, with 23 bases sitting between them. This CDR3 comprises 16 residues. CDR3 DNA sequence: TGTGCCAGCAGCCCCGCCCCCGGACCCAGAAATGCTGAGCAGTTCTTC. It yields the protein CASSPAPGPRNAEQFF.

The chain employs TRBV19 and TRBJ1-2; 8 nucleotides match TRBD1. After removal of 8 bases from V and 8 bases from J, the junction contained 7 bases not matched to a gene. This CDR3 comprises 12 residues. Germline CDR1 LNHDA, CDR2 SQIVND (reference sequence). The CDR3 DNA follows: TGTGCCAGTTCTGGACAGGGCGAGGGCTACACCTTC. Protein sequence: CASSGQGEGYTF.